Below, one T cell receptor beta chain is given with its context. What it recognizes is unknown. In the ophthalmopathy cohort, Clinical Activity Score was at least 3, NOSPECS grade at least 4, and duration under 3 months. Criteria for exclusion of patients were uncontrolled infection, other autoimmune disease, pregnancy or lactation. Clinical symptoms, serum thyroxine and TRAb, thyroid ultrasound and orbital computed tomography together formed the diagnostic basis. This record belongs to a study of T cells in Graves' hyperthyroidism and ophthalmopathy. V was clipped by 3 bases and J by 5 bases, with 19 bases between them. The CDR3 sequence is 16 residues long. CDR1 is MDHEN and CDR2 is SYDVKM in the germline V gene. TCR beta CDR3 regions were amplified from RNA. The HTBI primer set served for first-round RT-PCR of the TCR CDR3. TCRdb ran MiXCR on the multiplex PCR reads and lists one entry per CDR3 protein. Altogether around 620,000 distinct CDR3 sequences are present, 12% to 15% being singletons, with the ten largest covering around 7%.

Study-wide results and limits: Prediction of ophthalmopathy progression came a median around 6 months pre-onset.

The sample comprised blood. The TCR comes from a woman aged 18-29 years with Graves' ophthalmopathy. This chain connects TRBV28 to TRBJ1-2; D is perhaps TRBD1 (6 bases). DNA of the CDR3: TGTGCCAGCAGTTTCTCCGGGACGGGGGGCGAGTATGGCTACACCTTC. It translates to CASSFSGTGGEYGYTF.